This passage covers 5 T cell receptor beta chains from one sample sequenced in a study of T cell responses to AZD1222 COVID-19 vaccine. The table came from immunoSEQ multiplex PCR; TCRdb's copy has only in-frame clones and leaves some out. The sample has about 140,000 clones; over 85% are singletons. This sample comprised peripheral blood, obtained on day 0 of AZD1222 vaccination. These receptors all come from an adult in good health.

On this clone: This sample includes further DNA sequences coding for the same CDR3. The J gene is TRBJ1-3, the V gene TRBV5-1; 7 bases line up with TRBD1. Per germline, CDR1 SGHRS and CDR2 YFSETQ. Trimming removed 0 bases from V and 4 bases from J; junction bases left unmatched: 4. The CDR3 loop spans 15 amino acids. This CDR3 is CASSLAGTAGNTIYF. Written as DNA, the CDR3 is TGCGCCAGCAGCTTGGCCGGGACAGCCGGAAACACCATATATTTT.

The V and J genes are TRBV18 and TRBJ1-4, with TRBD1 as a possible D gene (6 bases). Germline loops: CDR1 KGHSH, CDR2 LQKENI. This CDR3 has 15 residues. The V and J ends lost 0 bases and 4 bases respectively, with 9 bases between them. CDR3 coding DNA: TGTGCCAGCTCACCACCGACAGGACTTAATGAAAAACTGTTTTTT. Its protein product is CASSPPTGLNEKLFF.

The chain links TRBV18 to TRBJ2-5; TRBD2 agrees at 7 bases. Germline assignment: CDR1 KGHSH and CDR2 LQKENI. Unmatched junction bases numbered 7, after V lost 1 base and J lost 5 bases. The CDR3 runs 15 residues. The CDR3 DNA reads TGTGCCAGCTCACCACTCTGGGAGGGCAAGGAGACCCAGTACTTC. It specifies CASSPLWEGKETQYF.

The V gene is TRBV5-8, the J gene TRBJ1-1; D is ambiguous. This CDR3 is 12 amino acids long. Germline assignment: CDR1 SGHTS and CDR2 YDEGEE. V shed 1 base and J shed 11 bases, with 12 bases lying between them. The CDR3: CASSLQEWRAFF. The CDR3 DNA reads TGTGCCAGCAGCTTGCAGGAATGGAGGGCTTTCTTT.

The rearrangement uses TRBV14 and TRBJ2-2; either TRBD1 or TRBD2 may supply D (6 bases each). This CDR3 has 16 residues. The germline gives CDR1 SGHDN, CDR2 FVKESK. V lost 4 bases to trimming and J lost 6 bases, with 18 bases between them. CDR3 nucleotides: TGTGCCAGCAGCCCTCGGGGGCGTTTAGTAGCCGGGGAGCTGTTTTTT. Amino acid sequence: CASSPRGRLVAGELFF.